The 14 T cell receptor beta chains presented below share a single source sample, sequenced in a study of blood T cell repertoires in COVID-19. Only in-frame clones appear in the TCRdb table, and some are missing; sequencing was by immunoSEQ multiplex PCR. Counted here are a few hundred thousand clones, 89% occurring once; the ten biggest clones make up 0.9% to 1%. Material: peripheral blood. All receptors come from a woman between 40 and 50 years old who had recovered from COVID-19.

The V and J genes are TRBV19 and TRBJ2-1; 8 nucleotides line up with TRBD1. With 7 bases clipped from V and 7 bases from J, the junction kept 6 bases outside the gene matches. CDR1 is LNHDA, CDR2 SQIVND, per germline (reference sequence). The CDR3 spans 13 residues. CDR3 DNA: TGTGCCAGTACAATAACAGGGGGGAATGAGCAGTTCTTC. This codes for CASTITGGNEQFF.

DNA of the CDR3: TGTGCCAGCAGCCGGTCGTACACTGAAGCTTTCTTT. It codes for CASSRSYTEAFF. The chain employs TRBV12-3 or TRBV12-4 and TRBJ1-1; D is ambiguous. V dropped 6 bases and J dropped 3 bases, with 8 bases sitting between them. CDR3 length: 12 residues.

The rearrangement uses TRBV2 and TRBJ2-5; 7 positions match TRBD1. Trimming took 6 bases from V and 4 from J; bases not matched to a gene: 5. From germline, CDR1 is SNHLY and CDR2 FYNNEI. The CDR3 runs to 13 residues. CDR3 in amino acids: CASRTGQGETQYF. CDR3 DNA sequence: TGTGCCAGCAGGACAGGGCAGGGAGAGACCCAGTACTTC.

The genes are TRBV19 and TRBJ2-1, with a tentative D call TRBD1 (6 bases). Germline CDR1 and CDR2: LNHDA and SQIVND (reference sequence). V was trimmed by 5 bases and J by 0 bases, leaving 14 bases between them. The CDR3 consists of 16 residues. As DNA, the CDR3 is TGTGCCAGTAGTGGCCGACAGGAAACCTCCTACAATGAGCAGTTCTTC. This encodes CASSGRQETSYNEQFF.

The chain joins TRBV13 to TRBJ2-7; 7 bases align to TRBD2. Trimming cost V 8 bases and J 6 bases; bases outside gene matches: 13. The V gene's germline CDR1 is PRHDT and CDR2 FYEKMQ (reference sequence). This CDR3 is 14 amino acids long. CDR3 nucleotides: TGTGCCAGCGACCTCGGGGGGAGTAGGCGCGAGCAGTACTTC. It encodes CASDLGGSRREQYF.

The genes are TRBV28 and TRBJ2-7; D might be TRBD2 (6 bases). Looked up from germline, CDR1 is MDHEN and CDR2 is SYDVKM. The CDR3 spans 13 residues. V lost 2 bases and J 6 bases, leaving 11 bases between the germline ends. The CDR3 DNA reads as TGTGCCAGCAGTTTAGGCGGGACGGGCGAGCAGTACTTC. It encodes CASSLGGTGEQYF.

The sample holds a few counts of this clone. This sequence joins TRBV5-1 and TRBJ1-2, with TRBD1 as a possible D gene (6 bases). Germline CDR1 SGHRS, CDR2 YFSETQ. This CDR3 is 13 amino acids long. V lost 0 bases and J 8 bases, leaving 11 bases between the germline ends. The CDR3 DNA reads TGCGCCAGCAGCTTGGTTGGGGGCTACGGCTACACCTTC. Its translation: CASSLVGGYGYTF.

The chain uses TRBV9 and TRBJ2-2; no clear D gene. Germline V gives CDR1 SGDLS, CDR2 YYNGEE. This CDR3 is 13 amino acids long. The V gene lost 0 bases and the J gene lost 4 bases, with 4 bases spanning the gap. The CDR3 spells CASSVAGTGELFF. CDR3 DNA sequence: TGTGCCAGCAGCGTAGCGGGCACCGGGGAGCTGTTTTTT.

The rearrangement uses TRBV4-1 and TRBJ1-5, with TRBD1 as a possible D gene (6 bases). Trimming left V 1 base short and J 5 bases short, with 12 bases between. This CDR3 has 15 residues. The germline V gene has CDR1 MGHRA and CDR2 YSYEKL. The CDR3 DNA is TGCGCCAGCAGCCAAGTTGCGGACAGCTATCAGCCCCAGCATTTT. Its translation is CASSQVADSYQPQHF.

The chain employs TRBV2 and TRBJ2-2; 7 positions match TRBD1. Germline lookup yields CDR1 SNHLY and CDR2 FYNNEI. The V gene end was trimmed by 6 bases and the J gene end by 5 bases; junction bases not matched to a gene: 6. There are 14 residues in the CDR3. The CDR3 sequence is CASRTTGVTGELFF. CDR3 coding DNA: TGTGCCAGCAGGACTACAGGGGTGACCGGGGAGCTGTTTTTT.

The rearrangement links TRBV2 to TRBJ2-3; perhaps TRBD1 as D (6 bases). The CDR3 sequence is 15 residues long. CDR1 is SNHLY, CDR2 FYNNEI, per germline. Trimming stripped 2 bases from V and 0 bases from J, with 9 bases between. In DNA form, the CDR3 reads TGTGCCAGCAGTGAACAGGGGTCTAGCACAGATACGCAGTATTTT. This sequence encodes CASSEQGSSTDTQYF.

The chain joins TRBV27 to TRBJ2-1; D is uncertain. Trimming removed 3 bases at V and 10 bases at J, with 13 bases between. The CDR3 is 13 amino acids. Germline V gene sequence: CDR1 MNHEY, CDR2 SMNVEV (reference sequence). The CDR3 reads CASSFTQSREQFF. As DNA, the CDR3 is TGTGCCAGCAGTTTTACGCAATCTAGGGAGCAGTTCTTC.

This chain links TRBV18 with TRBJ2-7, with a weak D call TRBD1 (6 bases). The V and J ends lost 4 bases and 2 bases respectively, with 12 bases between them. The CDR3 is made up of 14 amino acids. CDR1 is KGHSH, CDR2 LQKENI, per germline. CDR3 protein: CASSLPDRPYEQYF. The CDR3 DNA reads TGTGCCAGCTCACTTCCGGACAGACCCTACGAGCAGTACTTC.

This clone was recorded a few times. CDR3 amino acids: CASSLRTGGHEQYF. The CDR3 coding sequence is TGTGCCAGCAGTTTAAGGACAGGGGGCCACGAGCAGTACTTC. The rearrangement joins TRBV27 to TRBJ2-7; 11 positions agree with TRBD1. V shed 2 bases and J 5 bases; nucleotides not matched to a gene: 2. This CDR3 spans 14 amino acids. From germline, CDR1 is MNHEY and CDR2 SMNVEV (reference sequence).